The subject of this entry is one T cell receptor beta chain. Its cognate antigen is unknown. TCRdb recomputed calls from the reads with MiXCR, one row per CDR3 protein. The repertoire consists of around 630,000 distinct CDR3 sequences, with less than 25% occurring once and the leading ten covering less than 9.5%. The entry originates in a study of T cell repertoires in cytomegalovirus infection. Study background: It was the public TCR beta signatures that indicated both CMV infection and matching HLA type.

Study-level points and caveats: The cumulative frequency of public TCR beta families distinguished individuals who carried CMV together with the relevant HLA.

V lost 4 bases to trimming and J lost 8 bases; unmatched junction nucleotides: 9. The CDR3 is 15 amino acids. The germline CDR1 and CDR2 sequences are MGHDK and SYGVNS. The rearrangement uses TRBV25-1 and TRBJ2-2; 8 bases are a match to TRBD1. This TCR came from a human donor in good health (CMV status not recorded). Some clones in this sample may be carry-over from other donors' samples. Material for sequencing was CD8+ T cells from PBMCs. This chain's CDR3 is CASSGVDRVVGELFF. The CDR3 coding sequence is TGTGCCAGCAGTGGAGTGGACAGGGTCGTGGGGGAGCTGTTTTTT. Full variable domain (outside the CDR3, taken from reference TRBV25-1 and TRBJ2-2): EADIYQTPRYLVIGTGKKITLECSQTMGHDKMYWYQQDPGMELHLIHYSYGVNSTEKGDLSSESTVSRIRTEHFPLTLESARPSHTSQYLCASSGVDRVVGELFFGEGSRLTVL.